This T cell receptor beta chain was identified in a study of glioma-infiltrating T cells. CDR1 is SGHTA, CDR2 FQGTGA, per germline. The CDR3 totals 13 residues. With respect to this clonotype: One junction end does not reproduce the germline sequence, and a read error may be involved.

Amplification of TCR alpha and beta CDR3 regions from RNA used iRepertoire nested multiplex PCR. TCRdb fed the multiplex PCR reads into MiXCR, producing one record per CDR3 protein. The sample comprises about 99,000 distinct CDR3 sequences, around 31% of which are singletons, and around 40% rests with the top ten. The sequencing input was glioma tissue, nonneoplastic brain tissue, or PBMCs (not recorded which). This clonotype originated in a human donor with low-grade glioma or glioblastoma, undergoing nonglioma brain surgery, or in good health (not recorded which). The chain links TRBV7-3 to TRBJ2-3; no clear D gene. CDR3 nucleotides: TGTACCAGCAGCTTATTCCCCACAGATACGCAGTATTTT. Protein: CTSSLFPTDTQYF.